This T cell receptor beta chain was sequenced for a study of cytomegalovirus exposure and HLA in healthy donors. Study as a whole: Drawn from HLA-typed donors, some 80 million unique TCRs were held in an early data release.

Study-level findings and limits: A later analysis reportedly found fewer N-insertions in an Asian-associated ancestry cluster than the roughly 670-donor mean. A classifier reportedly called cytomegalovirus status with high sensitivity and specificity.

The CDR3 covers 17 residues. V lost 1 base, J lost 4 bases, and 18 bases lay in between. The germline CDR1 and CDR2 sequences are LNHDA and SQIVND (reference sequence). In the case of this clone: Its antigen is still unknown.

Primers included in the PCR were 60 Vbeta and 13 Jbeta primers. Study processing details: Roughly 73 million unique TCR beta chains, roughly 11 million of them shared, were counted by a later analysis. Clones were read by immunoSEQ multiplex PCR, and TCRdb kept only the in-frame ones, dropping some. That table is the source of V, J and clone size, and D and trimming were worked out from the DNA. The table records more than 110,000 clones, around 72% of them present only once. The sequenced material came from PBMCs. V and J are TRBV19 and TRBJ2-3; a possible D gene is TRBD2 (6 bases). The sequence derives from a human donor in good health. CDR3 nucleotides: TGTGCCAGTAGTATAGGTGCTAGCGTTGATCTACCAGATACGCAGTATTTT. Amino acid sequence: CASSIGASVDLPDTQYF.